A selection of T cell receptor beta chains follows, all from one sample in a study of T cells in Graves' hyperthyroidism and ophthalmopathy. Each CDR3 protein gets one entry after TCRdb re-called the multiplex PCR reads with MiXCR. This sample has roughly 380,000 distinct CDR3 sequences, with 15% to 20% found just once. Input material: blood. The receptors derive from a woman between 40 and 55 years old with Graves' ophthalmopathy. Each CDR3 is given with its conserved first and last residue. Each record gives: CDR3 protein, CDR3 DNA, J gene, D gene, V gene, clone size. A D gene is named only where the DNA matches it firmly. Clone sizes are given selectively: once, few, many, or a class where the clone is expanded.

cdr3_aa: CASSSAESSYEQYF; cdr3_nt: TGTGCCAGCAGTTCGGCGGAGAGCTCCTACGAGCAGTACTTC; j_call: TRBJ2-7; d_call: NA; v_call: TRBV27; clone_size: many
cdr3_aa: CASSEAPASYEQYF; cdr3_nt: TGTGCCAGCAGTGAAGCTCCGGCAAGTTACGAGCAGTACTTC; j_call: TRBJ2-7; d_call: NA; v_call: TRBV2; clone_size: many
cdr3_aa: CASSPTSGTAKFRDLNTEAFF; cdr3_nt: TGTGCCAGCAGCCCGACGTCCGGGACAGCAAAGTTTAGAGACCTGAACACTGAAGCTTTCTTT; j_call: TRBJ1-1; d_call: TRBD1; v_call: TRBV4-2; clone_size: many
cdr3_aa: CASSQRSPNTGELFF; cdr3_nt: TGCGCCAGCAGCCAAAGGTCACCCAACACCGGGGAGCTGTTTTTT; j_call: TRBJ2-2; d_call: NA; v_call: TRBV4-1; clone_size: many
cdr3_aa: CASSLAGSGGLETQYF; cdr3_nt: TGTGCCAGCAGCTTAGCGGGCAGCGGGGGTTTGGAGACCCAGTACTTC; j_call: TRBJ2-5; d_call: TRBD2; v_call: TRBV11-2; clone_size: NA
cdr3_aa: CASSPGGTSNQPQHF; cdr3_nt: TGTGCCAGCAGCCCGGGGGGGACCTCCAATCAGCCCCAGCATTTT; j_call: TRBJ1-5; d_call: NA; v_call: TRBV12-3/TRBV12-4; clone_size: many
cdr3_aa: CSVIGLAGGGAGEQYF; cdr3_nt: TGCAGCGTTATCGGACTAGCGGGAGGGGGTGCCGGCGAGCAGTACTTC; j_call: TRBJ2-7; d_call: TRBD2; v_call: TRBV29-1; clone_size: many
cdr3_aa: CASSLWETGTNTGELFF; cdr3_nt: TGTGCCAGCAGTTTATGGGAGACAGGGACGAACACCGGGGAGCTGTTTTTT; j_call: TRBJ2-2; d_call: TRBD1; v_call: TRBV28; clone_size: many
cdr3_aa: CASSLEAETQYF; cdr3_nt: TGCGCCAGCAGCTTGGAAGCAGAGACCCAGTACTTC; j_call: TRBJ2-5; d_call: NA; v_call: TRBV5-1; clone_size: many
cdr3_aa: CAWYRDRPRGYTF; cdr3_nt: TGTGCCTGGTACCGGGACAGGCCGCGGGGCTACACCTTC; j_call: TRBJ1-2; d_call: TRBD1; v_call: TRBV30; clone_size: NA
cdr3_aa: CASSVSGEDTEAFF; cdr3_nt: TGTGCCAGCAGCGTATCGGGGGAAGACACTGAAGCTTTCTTT; j_call: TRBJ1-1; d_call: NA; v_call: TRBV9; clone_size: many
cdr3_aa: CASSPMGGANVLTF; cdr3_nt: TGTGCCAGCAGCCCGATGGGTGGGGCCAACGTCCTGACTTTC; j_call: TRBJ2-6; d_call: NA; v_call: TRBV3-1; clone_size: NA
cdr3_aa: CASKAGTGRTQYF; cdr3_nt: TGTGCCAGTAAAGCGGGGACAGGTAGAACCCAGTACTTC; j_call: TRBJ2-5; d_call: NA; v_call: TRBV19; clone_size: many
cdr3_aa: CASSLFGTANQYF; cdr3_nt: TGTGCCAGCAGTTTATTTGGCACCGCTAACCAGTACTTC; j_call: TRBJ2-5; d_call: NA; v_call: TRBV28; clone_size: many
cdr3_aa: CASSYIRQGTEAFF; cdr3_nt: TGTGCCAGCAGTTACATACGACAGGGCACTGAAGCTTTCTTT; j_call: TRBJ1-1; d_call: TRBD1; v_call: TRBV6-2/TRBV6-3; clone_size: NA
cdr3_aa: CASSPNAGLTYEQYF; cdr3_nt: TGTGCCAGCAGCCCCAATGCCGGATTAACCTACGAGCAGTACTTC; j_call: TRBJ2-7; d_call: NA; v_call: TRBV7-2; clone_size: many
cdr3_aa: CASSPSRARGETQYF; cdr3_nt: TGTGCCAGTAGTCCTTCTCGTGCTAGAGGGGAGACCCAGTACTTC; j_call: TRBJ2-5; d_call: NA; v_call: TRBV19; clone_size: many
cdr3_aa: CASSFQGRAEETQYF; cdr3_nt: TGTGCCAGCAGTTTTCAGGGGCGGGCGGAAGAGACCCAGTACTTC; j_call: TRBJ2-5; d_call: NA; v_call: TRBV12-3/TRBV12-4; clone_size: once
cdr3_aa: CASSRDTGSYEQYF; cdr3_nt: TGCGCCAGCAGCCGGGATACAGGGTCGTACGAGCAGTACTTC; j_call: TRBJ2-7; d_call: NA; v_call: TRBV4-1; clone_size: many
cdr3_aa: CAWNPDLRVTQYF; cdr3_nt: TGTGCCTGGAATCCCGATCTGCGGGTTACCCAGTACTTC; j_call: TRBJ2-5; d_call: NA; v_call: TRBV30; clone_size: many
cdr3_aa: CASSLFRGRNEQYF; cdr3_nt: TGTGCCAGCAGTTTATTCAGGGGGCGGAACGAGCAGTACTTC; j_call: TRBJ2-7; d_call: TRBD1; v_call: TRBV28; clone_size: many
cdr3_aa: CATDRSTDTQYF; cdr3_nt: TGTGCCACCGACAGGTCCACAGATACGCAGTATTTT; j_call: TRBJ2-3; d_call: NA; v_call: TRBV28; clone_size: many
cdr3_aa: CASSRTGNNYGYTF; cdr3_nt: TGTGCCAGCAGCCGGACAGGGAATAACTATGGCTACACCTTC; j_call: TRBJ1-2; d_call: TRBD1; v_call: TRBV7-9; clone_size: NA
cdr3_aa: CSARDDWRKDWDQPQHF; cdr3_nt: TGCAGTGCTAGAGATGATTGGCGAAAGGACTGGGATCAGCCCCAGCATTTT; j_call: TRBJ1-5; d_call: NA; v_call: TRBV20-1; clone_size: many
cdr3_aa: CACTPGTLNTEAFF; cdr3_nt: TGTGCCTGCACCCCCGGGACTTTAAACACTGAAGCTTTCTTT; j_call: TRBJ1-1; d_call: NA; v_call: TRBV6-2/TRBV6-3; clone_size: many
cdr3_aa: CASSSGTRETQYF; cdr3_nt: TGCGCCAGCAGTTCCGGGACTAGAGAGACCCAGTACTTC; j_call: TRBJ2-5; d_call: TRBD2; v_call: TRBV10-2; clone_size: many
cdr3_aa: CASSLEGARGYEQYF; cdr3_nt: TGCGCCAGCAGCTTGGAAGGGGCTAGGGGGTACGAGCAGTACTTC; j_call: TRBJ2-7; d_call: NA; v_call: TRBV5-1; clone_size: many
cdr3_aa: CASSAGQGTFISYGYTF; cdr3_nt: TGTGCCAGCAGTGCCGGACAGGGGACCTTTATATCCTATGGCTACACCTTC; j_call: TRBJ1-2; d_call: TRBD1; v_call: TRBV6-1; clone_size: NA
cdr3_aa: CASSYPLGEGLEETQYF; cdr3_nt: TGTGCCAGCAGTTACCCCTTGGGCGAGGGCTTAGAAGAGACCCAGTACTTC; j_call: TRBJ2-5; d_call: NA; v_call: TRBV6-2/TRBV6-3; clone_size: NA
cdr3_aa: CSALSSGRHSYEQYF; cdr3_nt: TGCAGTGCTCTTTCTAGCGGGAGGCACTCCTACGAGCAGTACTTC; j_call: TRBJ2-7; d_call: TRBD2; v_call: TRBV20-1; clone_size: many
cdr3_aa: CASSLTGADGYTF; cdr3_nt: TGTGCCAGCAGCCTGACAGGGGCGGACGGCTACACCTTC; j_call: TRBJ1-2; d_call: TRBD1; v_call: TRBV7-9; clone_size: many
cdr3_aa: CASSRDRGDTEAFF; cdr3_nt: TGTGCCAGCTCGCGAGACAGGGGAGACACTGAAGCTTTCTTT; j_call: TRBJ1-1; d_call: TRBD1; v_call: TRBV18; clone_size: many